Listed here are 25 T cell receptor beta chains from one sample, sequenced in a study of T cell repertoires in aging, cancer and after chemotherapy. Amplification of TCR beta used genomic DNA extracted from peripheral blood. Multiplex touch-down PCR with TRB-A/B primers amplified rearranged V-D-J TRB sequences. One entry per CDR3 protein, called by TCRdb with MiXCR from the multiplex PCR reads. Altogether about 15,000 distinct CDR3 sequences are present, roughly 53% being singletons, with the ten largest covering 10% to 13%. Input material: blood. These TCRs come from a human donor in good health.

The chain links TRBV12-3 or TRBV12-4 to TRBJ2-2; D might be TRBD1 or TRBD2, each matching 6 bases. CDR3 length: 16 amino acids. The V end lost 4 bases, the J end lost 7 bases, and 19 bases lay between the germline ends. The CDR3 DNA is TGTGCCAGCAGTTCTATCTCCCCGGGGGCGGGCGGGGAGCTGTTTTTT. Protein sequence: CASSSISPGAGGELFF.

J is TRBJ2-7 and V is TRBV18; D not certain. This CDR3 spans 12 amino acids. V was clipped by 4 bases and J by 2 bases, with 6 bases between them. CDR1 and CDR2 from the germline V gene are KGHSH and LQKENI. The CDR3 protein is CASSQLTYEQYF. As DNA, the CDR3 is TGTGCCAGCTCACAACTTACCTACGAGCAGTACTTC.

V and J are TRBV27 and TRBJ2-7; TRBD2 agrees at 8 bases. V was clipped by 0 bases and J by 5 bases; unmatched bases: 6. CDR3 size: 15 residues. Germline V CDR1 and CDR2: MNHEY, SMNVEV (reference sequence). CDR3 coding DNA: TGTGCCAGCAGTTTATCGATAACAGCGGGAGACGAGCAGTACTTC. Its protein is CASSLSITAGDEQYF.

V gene TRBV27 combines with J gene TRBJ1-4; TRBD1 agrees at 7 bases. This CDR3 contains 14 residues. Trimming took 5 bases from V and 5 from J; bases not matched to a gene: 5. Germline CDR1 and CDR2: MNHEY and SMNVEV (reference sequence). For the CDR3, the DNA is TGTGCCAGCAGTACCGGGACAGCCAATGAAAAACTGTTTTTT. It is translated as CASSTGTANEKLFF.

This rearrangement joins TRBV10-3 to TRBJ1-3; perhaps TRBD1 as D (6 bases). The V and J ends lost 0 bases and 8 bases respectively, with 11 bases between them. There are 14 residues in the CDR3. Germline assignment: CDR1 ENHRY and CDR2 SYGVKD. CDR3 DNA: TGTGCCATCAGTGAGTCGGGGGGCGGAGACACCATATATTTT. Translating it yields CAISESGGGDTIYF.

This chain uses TRBV6-1 with TRBJ2-2; D might be TRBD1 (6 bases). The CDR3 covers 14 residues. Germline V gene data show CDR1 as MNHNS and CDR2 as SASEGT. V lost 4 bases and J 3 bases, leaving 9 bases between the germline ends. The CDR3 reads CASSVQGYTGELFF. Here the CDR3 DNA reads TGTGCCAGCAGTGTACAGGGTTACACCGGGGAGCTGTTTTTT.

This chain connects TRBV6-1 to TRBJ2-3; 10 nucleotides match TRBD2. Germline CDR1 reads MNHNS; CDR2 reads SASEGT. The V segment lost 6 bases and the J segment 4 bases; nucleotides outside the gene matches: 7. CDR3 length: 15 amino acids. The DNA of the CDR3 is TGTGCCAGCAGAGAAAGCGGGAGGGCCCCAGATACGCAGTATTTT. This encodes CASRESGRAPDTQYF.

This clonotype was detected a few times. The rearrangement links TRBV6-1 to TRBJ2-3; 8 nucleotides align to TRBD1. V lost 1 base, J lost 4 bases, and 4 bases stayed unmatched. This CDR3 is 15 amino acids long. Germline V CDR1 and CDR2: MNHNS, SASEGT. The CDR3 DNA is TGTGCCAGCAGTGAAGGGGGGACAGGTTCAGATACGCAGTATTTT. Translated, it gives CASSEGGTGSDTQYF.

This sequence joins TRBV13 and TRBJ2-1, with TRBD2 identical over 12 bases. The germline gives CDR1 PRHDT, CDR2 FYEKMQ (reference sequence). CDR3 size: 17 residues. After removal of 5 bases from V and 6 bases from J, the junction contained 11 bases not matched to a gene. The CDR3 DNA reads as TGTGCCAGCAGCCAAAACCCCGGACTAGCGGGAAGCAATGAGCAGTTCTTC. Its protein product is CASSQNPGLAGSNEQFF.

This clonotype has only a few counts. V usage is TRBV19 and J usage is TRBJ2-2; D possibly corresponds to TRBD2 (6 bases). The CDR3 contains 15 residues. The germline CDR1 and CDR2 sequences are LNHDA and SQIVND (reference sequence). Trimming removed 3 bases from V and 6 bases from J, with 14 bases in between. CDR3 nucleotides: TGTGCCAGTAGTATCCAAGCGACTAGTCCCGGGGAGCTGTTTTTT. Amino acids: CASSIQATSPGELFF. The variable domain in full, with the rest retrieved from reference TRBV19 and TRBJ2-2, is DGGITQSPKYLFRKEGQNVTLSCEQNLNHDAMYWYRQDPGQGLRLIYYSQIVNDFQKGDIAEGYSVSREKKESFPLTVTSAQKNPTAFYLCASSIQATSPGELFFGEGSRLTVL.

This clonotype was detected a few times. V and J are TRBV19 and TRBJ1-6; D may be TRBD1 (6 bases). The CDR3 is made up of 17 amino acids. Germline CDR1 LNHDA, CDR2 SQIVND (reference sequence). V was cut by 5 bases and J by 9 bases, with 23 bases left in between. The CDR3 sequence: CASSSRRGGLSGSPLHF. CDR3 bases: TGTGCCAGTAGTTCCCGCAGGGGCGGCCTAAGTGGTTCACCCCTCCACTTT.

V gene TRBV11-1 combines with J gene TRBJ2-5; 16 nucleotides line up with TRBD2. V shed 5 bases, J shed 0 bases, and the junction held 9 bases outside the gene matches. This CDR3 is 19 amino acids long. In germline, CDR1 is SGHAT, CDR2 FQDESV (reference sequence). CDR3 nucleotide sequence: TGTGCCAGCAGCCGAAGGGGGACTAGCGGGAGGGGGTACCAAGAGACCCAGTACTTC. Amino acids: CASSRRGTSGRGYQETQYF. Based on the CDR3 plus reference TRBV11-1 and TRBJ2-5, the full variable domain is EAEVAQSPRYKITEKSQAVAFWCDPISGHATLYWYRQILGQGPELLVQFQDESVVDDSQLPKDRFSAERLKGVDSTLKIQPAELGDSAMYLCASSRRGTSGRGYQETQYFGPGTRLLVL.

There are a few counts of this clonotype. This chain connects TRBV11-1 to TRBJ2-7; 8 bases agree with TRBD1. V shed 6 bases and J 3 bases; nucleotides not matched to a gene: 10. CDR1 is SGHAT and CDR2 is FQDESV in the germline V gene (reference sequence). The CDR3 has 15 amino acids. The CDR3 loop reads CASSYEAGGSYEQYF. DNA for the CDR3: TGTGCCAGCAGTTACGAGGCAGGGGGCAGCTACGAGCAGTACTTC.

The rearrangement uses TRBV19 and TRBJ2-2; D is perhaps TRBD1 (6 bases). This CDR3 is 15 amino acids long. Germline V gene lookup returns CDR1 LNHDA and CDR2 SQIVND (reference sequence). V lost 6 bases and J 4 bases, leaving 15 bases between the germline ends. CDR3 sequence: CASSPNRVVTGELFF. The CDR3 coding sequence is TGTGCCAGTAGCCCGAACAGGGTCGTCACCGGGGAGCTGTTTTTT.

The chain recombines TRBV6-1 with TRBJ2-7, with a tentative D call TRBD2 (6 bases). CDR3 length: 15 amino acids. CDR1 MNHNS and CDR2 SASEGT come from the germline V gene. V lost 10 bases, J lost 0 bases, and 19 bases lay in between. The CDR3 nucleotides read TGTGCCACCTCCTCCCAGCGGGTAGGCTCCTACGAGCAGTACTTC. Translating it yields CATSSQRVGSYEQYF.

The V and J genes are TRBV6-4 and TRBJ1-4, with D tentatively TRBD1 (6 bases). Germline CDR1 is MRHNA and CDR2 is SNTAGT. The ends were cut back, 7 bases at V and 8 bases at J, with 17 bases in the middle. The CDR3 sequence is 14 residues long. The CDR3 sequence is CASIQGRSREKLFF. CDR3 nucleotides: TGTGCCAGCATCCAGGGGAGGTCGCGGGAAAAACTGTTTTTT.

The chain couples TRBV27 to TRBJ2-7; no clear D. This CDR3 is built from 14 residues. The ends were cut back, 3 bases at V and 6 bases at J, with 15 bases in the middle. The germline CDR1 and CDR2 sequences are MNHEY and SMNVEV (reference sequence). The CDR3 here is CASSFLPAPTEQYF. The CDR3, as DNA: TGTGCCAGCAGTTTCTTGCCGGCCCCTACCGAGCAGTACTTC.

The chain has TRBV19 and TRBJ2-5, with a tentative D call TRBD2 (7 bases). Germline CDR1 is LNHDA and CDR2 is SQIVND (reference sequence). The CDR3 has 16 residues. Trimming shortened V by 5 bases and J by 2 bases, and 18 bases separated the two germline ends. CDR3 region: CASSAGAGRGQETQYF. The CDR3 coding sequence is TGTGCCAGTAGTGCGGGAGCAGGGAGGGGGCAAGAGACCCAGTACTTC.

The chain carries TRBV7-9 and TRBJ2-4, with a weak D call TRBD2 (5 bases). The length of the CDR3 is 14 residues. V lost 6 bases to trimming and J lost 3 bases, with 12 bases between them. The germline CDR1 and CDR2 sequences are SEHNR and FQNEAQ (reference sequence). CDR3 nucleotides: TGTGCCAGCAGTGGAGGAATAAACAAAAACATTCAGTACTTC. Translation: CASSGGINKNIQYF.

The rearrangement joins TRBV13 to TRBJ2-7; possibly TRBD2 for D (5 bases). Germline V lookup: CDR1 PRHDT, CDR2 FYEKMQ (reference sequence). The CDR3 spans 15 residues. V lost 4 bases, J lost 2 bases, and 15 bases lay in between. The CDR3: CASSSRSAAPYEQYF. Here the CDR3 DNA reads TGTGCCAGCAGCTCCAGGTCAGCGGCTCCCTACGAGCAGTACTTC. Complete variable domain (other parts from reference TRBV13 and TRBJ2-7): AAGVIQSPRHLIKEKRETATLKCYPIPRHDTVYWYQQGPGQDPQFLISFYEKMQSDKGSIPDRFSAQQFSDYHSELNMSSLELGDSALYFCASSSRSAAPYEQYFGPGTRLTVT.

This chain uses TRBV6-2 or TRBV6-3 with TRBJ1-1; tentatively, D is TRBD1 (5 bases). The CDR3 runs 17 residues. Trimming took 2 bases from V and 7 from J, leaving 23 bases between them. Germline lookup yields CDR1 MNHEY and CDR2 SVGEGT. CDR3 residues: CASSYPPQVGHNNEAFF. CDR3 nucleotides: TGTGCCAGCAGTTACCCCCCACAGGTTGGGCATAATAATGAAGCTTTCTTT.

The chain employs TRBV6-2 or TRBV6-3 and TRBJ2-3; perhaps TRBD2 as D (5 bases). Trimming left V 6 bases short and J 4 bases short, with 14 bases between. This CDR3 has 14 amino acids. CDR1 is MNHEY and CDR2 is SVGEGT in the germline V gene. The CDR3 coding sequence is TGTGCCAGCAGCACCCTGGGAGTTCCAGATACGCAGTATTTT. Encoded protein: CASSTLGVPDTQYF.

The chain employs TRBV6-6 and TRBJ1-1, with a tentative D call TRBD1 (6 bases). V shed 6 bases and J shed 5 bases, with 16 bases lying between them. Germline values: CDR1 MNHNY, CDR2 SVGAGI (reference sequence). The CDR3 is 14 amino acids. CDR3 DNA sequence: TGTGCCAGCAGCTATGCAGGGGCGGGTACTGAAGCTTTCTTT. Protein product: CASSYAGAGTEAFF.

The gene calls are TRBV7-2 and TRBJ2-7, with 7 nucleotides matching TRBD1. The junction had 3 bases not matched to a gene; V was cut back by 2 bases and J by 2 bases. Germline V gene data show CDR1 as SGHTA and CDR2 as FQGNSA. This CDR3 is 14 amino acids long. This CDR3 is CASSLQGETYEQYF. The CDR3 DNA follows: TGTGCCAGCAGCTTACAGGGGGAGACCTACGAGCAGTACTTC.

This chain connects TRBV6-5 to TRBJ2-1; D not resolved. This CDR3 is built from 15 residues. V dropped 4 bases and J dropped 5 bases, with 15 bases sitting between them. In germline, CDR1 is MNHEY, CDR2 SVGAGI. This CDR3 is CASSFVPSPHNEQFF. The CDR3 DNA is TGTGCCAGCAGTTTCGTCCCTTCCCCACACAATGAGCAGTTCTTC.